The rows below give T cell receptor beta chains drawn from one sample of a study of blood T cell repertoires in COVID-19. TCRdb keeps only in-frame clones here, not all; method: immunoSEQ multiplex PCR. The table records 210,000 or so clones, roughly 85% of them present only once. Specimen: peripheral blood. Receptors originate from a man in his forties or fifties with COVID-19, enrolled during active disease. Both conserved end residues are part of each CDR3. The D gene is left open where the match is weak. A clone size is listed for some rows: how often the clone was seen (once, few, many), or a class if it is expanded.

TRBJ1-1 TRBD1 TRBV5-1 once CASSLGWTGVNTEAFF TGCGCCAGCAGCTTGGGATGGACAGGGGTGAACACTGAAGCTTTCTTT
TRBJ2-7 TRBD2 TRBV4-2 once CASSQGLAGVYEQYF TGTGCCAGCAGCCAAGGACTAGCGGGGGTCTACGAGCAGTACTTC
TRBJ2-4 NA TRBV11-2 once CASSFGLREAKNIQYF TGTGCCAGCAGCTTCGGCTTGCGGGAAGCCAAAAACATTCAGTACTTC
TRBJ1-1 NA TRBV3-1/TRBV3-2 NA CASSPRGPLGSEAFF TGTGCCAGCAGCCCGCGGGGTCCCTTAGGGTCTGAAGCTTTCTTT
TRBJ1-1 TRBD1 TRBV2 NA CASRSRTGGNTEAFF TGTGCCAGCAGGAGCCGGACAGGGGGGAACACTGAAGCTTTCTTT
TRBJ2-5 NA TRBV12-2 NA CASRLGLAGGHFQETQYF TGTGCAAGTCGCTTGGGACTAGCGGGGGGTCATTTCCAAGAGACCCAGTACTTC
TRBJ1-2 TRBD1 TRBV5-5 NA CASSFTGTGIYGYTF TGTGCCAGCAGCTTTACCGGGACAGGAATCTATGGCTACACCTTC
TRBJ2-2 NA TRBV5-1 NA CASSLRSGELFF TGCGCCAGCAGCCTGCGGTCCGGGGAGCTGTTTTTT
TRBJ2-7 TRBD1 TRBV4-1 few CASSQDSQHLGQRYEQYF TGCGCCAGCAGCCAAGATAGTCAGCACCTGGGACAGCGCTACGAGCAGTACTTC
TRBJ2-7 TRBD1 TRBV7-7 NA CASSLSGGDEQYF TGTGCTAGCAGCTTATCAGGGGGCGACGAGCAGTACTTC
TRBJ1-1 TRBD1 TRBV19 NA CASSIRTGARSTEAFF TGTGCCAGTAGTATCCGGACAGGGGCCAGGTCCACTGAAGCTTTCTTT
TRBJ1-1 TRBD1 TRBV7-8 NA CASSTTGYTEAFF TGTGCCAGCAGCACGACAGGGTACACTGAAGCTTTCTTT
TRBJ1-6 NA TRBV5-1 few CASSLAQGDSYNSPLHF TGCGCCAGCAGCTTGGCCCAGGGTGACTCCTATAATTCACCCCTCCACTTT
TRBJ2-1 TRBD2 TRBV2 NA CASRILAGGNNEQFF TGTGCCAGCAGGATCCTAGCGGGGGGAAACAATGAGCAGTTCTTC
TRBJ2-7 TRBD1 TRBV7-2 NA CASSLVQGAWEQYF TGTGCCAGCAGCTTAGTACAGGGGGCCTGGGAGCAGTACTTC
TRBJ1-5 NA TRBV30 NA CAWSVSGAQPQHF TGTGCCTGGAGTGTATCGGGTGCTCAGCCCCAGCATTTT
TRBJ2-5 NA TRBV15 NA CATSRGSATKETQYF TGTGCCACCAGCAGAGGGTCGGCAACTAAAGAGACCCAGTACTTC
TRBJ2-7 NA TRBV6-1 NA CASSEVPGVYEQYF TGTGCCAGCAGTGAGGTGCCAGGGGTCTACGAGCAGTACTTC
TRBJ2-7 NA TRBV4-3 NA CASSQDRQGFYEQYF TGCGCCAGCAGCCAAGATAGGCAGGGGTTTTACGAGCAGTACTTC
TRBJ2-1 TRBD2 TRBV12-5 NA CASGLVLGGAYNEQFF TGTGCTAGTGGTTTGGTTCTCGGGGGGGCCTACAATGAGCAGTTCTTC
TRBJ1-2 NA TRBV27 NA CASSLRGVGYTF TGTGCCAGCAGTTTGCGGGGAGTTGGCTACACCTTC
TRBJ2-3 TRBD2 TRBV4-2 NA CASSQGGSGGADTQYF TGTGCCAGCAGCCAAGGGGGTAGCGGGGGAGCAGATACGCAGTATTTT
TRBJ2-3 TRBD2 TRBV3-1/TRBV3-2 NA CATEAGGGTDTQYF TGTGCCACTGAAGCGGGGGGTGGCACAGATACGCAGTATTTT
TRBJ2-2 NA TRBV6-2/TRBV6-3 NA CASSYFPVELFF TGTGCCAGCAGTTATTTTCCCGTGGAGCTGTTTTTT
TRBJ2-2 NA TRBV27 NA CASSWQTNTGELFF TGTGCCAGCAGTTGGCAAACGAACACCGGGGAGCTGTTTTTT
TRBJ1-4 NA TRBV7-8 NA CASSPGTSEKLFF TGTGCCAGCAGCCCCGGGACAAGTGAAAAACTGTTTTTT
TRBJ2-6 TRBD1 TRBV5-4 NA CASSDPRQGNSGANVLTF TGTGCCAGCAGCGATCCAAGACAGGGGAATTCTGGGGCCAACGTCCTGACTTTC
TRBJ2-1 NA TRBV24-1 NA CATSDRGNEQFF TGTGCCACCAGTGATAGGGGCAATGAGCAGTTCTTC
TRBJ2-2 TRBD1 TRBV19 NA CASSSTGATNTGELFF TGTGCCAGTAGTTCTACAGGGGCAACGAACACCGGGGAGCTGTTTTTT
TRBJ2-3 TRBD2 TRBV10-3 NA CAITSSGGADTQYF TGTGCCATCACGTCCAGCGGGGGGGCAGATACGCAGTATTTT
TRBJ1-6 NA TRBV5-5 NA CASSLGSGDSPLHF TGTGCCAGCAGCTTGGGCTCAGGTGATTCACCCCTCCACTTT
TRBJ1-2 NA TRBV25-1 once CASSEIGVESSGYGYTF TGTGCCAGCAGTGAAATTGGAGTCGAAAGCTCGGGGTATGGCTACACCTTC
TRBJ1-2 NA TRBV20-1 NA CSAGKSGPYTF TGCAGTGCTGGAAAATCAGGGCCCTACACCTTC
TRBJ1-5 NA TRBV18 NA CASSPQATVNQPQHF TGTGCCAGCTCCCCCCAGGCTACAGTAAATCAGCCCCAGCATTTT
TRBJ2-1 NA TRBV9 NA CASSTFEGGVFF TGTGCCAGCAGCACCTTCGAGGGTGGGGTGTTCTTC
TRBJ2-4 TRBD1 TRBV11-2 NA CASSLRFPSQGAGKNIQYF TGTGCCAGCAGCTTACGTTTTCCGTCGCAGGGGGCAGGCAAAAACATTCAGTACTTC
TRBJ2-5 TRBD1 TRBV19 NA CATGLGQGFETQYF TGTGCCACGGGCCTGGGACAGGGTTTTGAGACCCAGTACTTC
TRBJ2-1 TRBD1 TRBV5-6 NA CASSFGTDNEQFF TGTGCCAGCAGCTTTGGGACAGACAATGAGCAGTTCTTC
TRBJ2-3 TRBD2 TRBV5-1 NA CASSFLAGGLPDTQYF TGCGCCAGCAGCTTCCTAGCGGGGGGGCTTCCAGATACGCAGTATTTT
TRBJ1-2 TRBD1 TRBV30 NA CVGREGAGYTF TGTGTCGGCCGCGAGGGGGCTGGCTACACCTTC
TRBJ2-7 TRBD2 TRBV25-1 NA CASSELGLAGGRCEQYF TGTGCCAGCAGTGAATTGGGACTAGCGGGGGGGCGGTGCGAGCAGTACTTC
TRBJ2-1 TRBD2 TRBV28 NA CASSLSGGAGRDPEQFF TGTGCCAGCAGTTTAAGCGGGGGGGCCGGTCGGGATCCTGAGCAGTTCTTC
TRBJ2-2 NA TRBV7-6 NA CASSFSGNINTGELFF TGTGCCAGCAGCTTTTCGGGAAATATTAACACCGGGGAGCTGTTTTTT
TRBJ2-5 NA TRBV4-2 NA CASSQATRRGRKETQYF TGTGCCAGCAGCCAAGCGACCCGGCGGGGAAGGAAAGAGACCCAGTACTTC
TRBJ2-5 TRBD2 TRBV4-2 NA CASSQDLAGGQETQYF TGTGCCAGCAGCCAAGATCTAGCGGGGGGCCAAGAGACCCAGTACTTC
TRBJ2-7 NA TRBV6-1 NA CASSEAAGTYEQYF TGTGCCAGCAGTGAAGCGGCAGGAACGTACGAGCAGTACTTC
TRBJ2-5 TRBD2 TRBV30 once CAWRASGGATETQYF TGTGCCTGGAGAGCTAGCGGGGGGGCGACAGAGACCCAGTACTTC